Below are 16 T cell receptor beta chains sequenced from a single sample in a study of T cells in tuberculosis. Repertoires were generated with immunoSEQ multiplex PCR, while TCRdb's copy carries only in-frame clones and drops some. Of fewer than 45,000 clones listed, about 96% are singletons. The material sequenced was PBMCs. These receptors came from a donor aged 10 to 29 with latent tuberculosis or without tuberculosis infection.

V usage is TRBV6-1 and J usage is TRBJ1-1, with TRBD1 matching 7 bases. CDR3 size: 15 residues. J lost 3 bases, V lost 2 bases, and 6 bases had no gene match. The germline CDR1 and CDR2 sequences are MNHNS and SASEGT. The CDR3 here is CASSESHRGDTEAFF. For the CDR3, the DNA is TGTGCCAGCAGTGAAAGCCACAGGGGTGACACTGAAGCTTTCTTT.

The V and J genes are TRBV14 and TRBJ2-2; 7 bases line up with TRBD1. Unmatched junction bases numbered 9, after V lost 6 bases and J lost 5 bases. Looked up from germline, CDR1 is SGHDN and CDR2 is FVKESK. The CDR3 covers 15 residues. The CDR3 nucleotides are TGTGCCAGCAGTCTACAGGGGATTAAGACCGGGGAGCTGTTTTTT. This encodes CASSLQGIKTGELFF.

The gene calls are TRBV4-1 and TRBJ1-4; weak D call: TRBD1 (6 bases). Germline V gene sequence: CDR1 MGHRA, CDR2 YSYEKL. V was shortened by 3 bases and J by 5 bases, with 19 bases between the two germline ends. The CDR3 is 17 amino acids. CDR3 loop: CASSHLLRQEGNEKLFF. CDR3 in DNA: TGCGCCAGCAGCCACCTTTTAAGACAGGAAGGGAATGAAAAACTGTTTTTT.

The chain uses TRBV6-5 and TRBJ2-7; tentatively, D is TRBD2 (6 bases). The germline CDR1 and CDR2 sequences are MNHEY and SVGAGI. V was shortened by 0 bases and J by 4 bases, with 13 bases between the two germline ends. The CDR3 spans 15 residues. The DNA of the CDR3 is TGTGCCAGCAGTTACTCCCCGGGACTTTCATACGAGCAGTACTTC. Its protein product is CASSYSPGLSYEQYF.

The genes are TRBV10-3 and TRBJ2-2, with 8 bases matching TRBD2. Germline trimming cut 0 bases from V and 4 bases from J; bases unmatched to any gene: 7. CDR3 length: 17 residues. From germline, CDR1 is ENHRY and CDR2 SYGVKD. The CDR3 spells CAISESTGGTGTGELFF. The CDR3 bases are TGTGCCATCAGTGAGTCAACGGGAGGGACGGGCACCGGGGAGCTGTTTTTT.

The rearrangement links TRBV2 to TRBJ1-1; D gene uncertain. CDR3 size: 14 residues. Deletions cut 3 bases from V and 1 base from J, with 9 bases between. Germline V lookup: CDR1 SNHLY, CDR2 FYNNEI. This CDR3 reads CASSDRRGNTEAFF. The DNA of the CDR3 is TGTGCCAGCAGTGATAGGAGAGGGAACACTGAAGCTTTCTTT.

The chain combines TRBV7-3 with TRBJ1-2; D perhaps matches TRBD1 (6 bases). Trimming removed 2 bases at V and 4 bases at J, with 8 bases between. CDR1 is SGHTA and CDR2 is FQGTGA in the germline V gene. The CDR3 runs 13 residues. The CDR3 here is CASSLGRGYGYTF. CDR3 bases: TGTGCCAGCAGCTTAGGCAGGGGCTATGGCTACACCTTC. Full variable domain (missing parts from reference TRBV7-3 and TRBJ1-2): GAGVSQTPSNKVTEKGKYVELRCDPISGHTALYWYRQSLGQGPEFLIYFQGTGAADDSGLPNDRFFAVRPEGSVSTLKIQRTERGDSAVYLCASSLGRGYGYTFGSGTRLTVV.

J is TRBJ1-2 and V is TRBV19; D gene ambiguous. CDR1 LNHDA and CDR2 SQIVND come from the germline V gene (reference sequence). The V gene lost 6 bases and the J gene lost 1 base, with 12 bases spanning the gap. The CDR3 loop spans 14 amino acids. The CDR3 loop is CASSPTILNYGYTF. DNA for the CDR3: TGTGCCAGTAGCCCCACAATCCTTAACTATGGCTACACCTTC.

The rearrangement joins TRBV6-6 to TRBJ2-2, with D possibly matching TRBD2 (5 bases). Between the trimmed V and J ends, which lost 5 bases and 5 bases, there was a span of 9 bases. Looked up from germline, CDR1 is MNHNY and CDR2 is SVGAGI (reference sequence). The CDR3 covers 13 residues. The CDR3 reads CASSLGGTGELFF. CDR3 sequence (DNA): TGTGCCAGCAGTCTAGGCGGGACCGGGGAGCTGTTTTTT.

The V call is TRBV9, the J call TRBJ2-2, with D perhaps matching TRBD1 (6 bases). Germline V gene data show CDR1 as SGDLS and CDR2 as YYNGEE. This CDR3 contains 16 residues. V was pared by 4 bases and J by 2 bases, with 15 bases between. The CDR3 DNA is TGTGCCAGCAGCCCAACCCCGGGACAAAACACCGGGGAGCTGTTTTTT. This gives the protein CASSPTPGQNTGELFF.

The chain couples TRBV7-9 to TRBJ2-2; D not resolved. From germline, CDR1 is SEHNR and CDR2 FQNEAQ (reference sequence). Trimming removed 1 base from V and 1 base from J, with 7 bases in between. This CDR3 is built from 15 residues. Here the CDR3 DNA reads TGTGCCAGCAGCTTAGTAAGCCTGAACACCGGGGAGCTGTTTTTT. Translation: CASSLVSLNTGELFF.

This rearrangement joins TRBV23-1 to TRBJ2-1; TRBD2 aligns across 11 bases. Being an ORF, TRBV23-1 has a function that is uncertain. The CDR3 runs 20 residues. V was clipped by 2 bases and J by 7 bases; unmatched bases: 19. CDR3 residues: CASSQVPGLAAQSPSNEQFF. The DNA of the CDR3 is TGCGCCAGCAGTCAAGTTCCGGGACTAGCGGCCCAATCGCCAAGTAATGAGCAGTTCTTC.

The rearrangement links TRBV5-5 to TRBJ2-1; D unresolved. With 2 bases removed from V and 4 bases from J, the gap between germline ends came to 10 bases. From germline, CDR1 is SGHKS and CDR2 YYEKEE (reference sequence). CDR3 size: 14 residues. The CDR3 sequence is CASSLLSRYNEQFF. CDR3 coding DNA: TGTGCCAGCAGCTTACTTTCTAGATACAATGAGCAGTTCTTC.

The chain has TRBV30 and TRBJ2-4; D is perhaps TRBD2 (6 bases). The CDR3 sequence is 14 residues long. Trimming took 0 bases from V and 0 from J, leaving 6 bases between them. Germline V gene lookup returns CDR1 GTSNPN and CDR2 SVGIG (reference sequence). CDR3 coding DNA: TGTGCCTGGAGTGTGGGGGGAGCCAAAAACATTCAGTACTTC. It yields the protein CAWSVGGAKNIQYF.

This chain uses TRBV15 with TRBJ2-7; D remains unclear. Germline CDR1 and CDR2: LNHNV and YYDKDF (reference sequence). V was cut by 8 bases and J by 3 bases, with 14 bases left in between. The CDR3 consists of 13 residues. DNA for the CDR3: TGTGCCACCGGGTGGAGACTTAACTACGAGCAGTACTTC. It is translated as CATGWRLNYEQYF.

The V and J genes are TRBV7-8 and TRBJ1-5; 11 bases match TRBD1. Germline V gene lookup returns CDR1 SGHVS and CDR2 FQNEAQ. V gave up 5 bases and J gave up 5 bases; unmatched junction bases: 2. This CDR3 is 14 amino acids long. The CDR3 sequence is CASSGGQGDQPQHF. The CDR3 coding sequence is TGTGCCAGCAGCGGGGGACAGGGGGATCAGCCCCAGCATTTT.